This TCR beta chain derives from a study of PD-L1 blockade in urothelial cancer (dated by TCRdb to 2015 to 2018). Turning to the overall study: All patients started therapy around 2014 and received atezolizumab 1,200 mg intravenously every 3 weeks. About 90% of the roughly 29 patients were males with bladder-origin urothelial cancer, and about 60% of the roughly 30 reported a prior smoking history. An ECOG performance status of 0 or 1 was recorded for the patients, and 0 to 3 prior chemotherapy regimens had been received by the patients. Blood samples were analyzed 3 weeks after the start of treatment (second dose) and 6 weeks after the start of treatment. Blood samples gave median yields of approximately 130,000 T cells and some 84,000 unique TCRs, along with a median clonality of around 0.08. The study was an exploratory multi-omic analysis of somatic, immune and clinical correlates of response to PD-L1 blockade with atezolizumab in urothelial cancer. TCR sequencing covered pretreatment tumor samples and matched, serially collected peripheral blood taken before and after atezolizumab treatment. Progression-free survival longer than 6 months counted as durable clinical benefit, and TCR features were additionally tested against both progression-free and overall survival. In the same patients, pretreatment tumors underwent whole exome sequencing and RNA sequencing in addition to TCR sequencing. Roughly nine patients achieved durable clinical benefit and some 21 did not. Approximately 30 patients had pretreatment blood TCR-seq, roughly 25 had at least one posttreatment blood collection, and roughly 25 had tumor TCR-seq.

To estimate absolute template abundance from read counts, synthetic TCR analog templates were spiked into each PCR. Using the immunoSEQ assay, TCRbeta CDR3 regions were amplified from genomic DNA with bias-controlled V and J gene primers. Sequencing of rearranged TCRbeta segments was done at approximately 20X coverage. On the study's bioinformatics: Clustering was used to correct sequencing errors, and CDR3s were annotated against IMGT to assign V, D and J genes. Downstream analyses used only productive TCRbeta rearrangements and left out out-of-frame or stop-codon sequences. To compute clonality, Shannon entropy was normalized by the log of the number of unique productive sequences and then subtracted from one. Fisher's exact test with Benjamini-Hochberg correction, using a cutoff of adjusted p below 0.01, was how clones that differed between time points or between blood and tumor were identified. The table was pulled from immuneACCESS by TCRdb, which kept in-frame rearrangements only. Such tables lose some clones; where checked, under half of the loss comes from unresolved V genes, and the rest has no known cause. V and J calls plus clone size are reproduced from that table; the DNA served to infer D and trimming. For this sample there are almost 90,000 clones; 84% appear just once. The ten largest clonotypes hold around 2% of the sample.

The time point label for this specimen denotes: pretreatment peripheral blood. The cohort comprised approximately 30 patients with locally advanced or metastatic urothelial carcinoma treated at Memorial Sloan Kettering on a trial protocol. Peripheral blood mononuclear cells were collected pretreatment and during treatment, with between 1 and 8 total time points per patient. The Qiagen DNeasy Blood extraction kit was used to purify genomic DNA from total PBMCs and tumor samples. PBMCs were collected pretreatment and during treatment, and were isolated and stored as previously described. The germline V gene specifies SGHRS as CDR1 and YFSETQ as CDR2. Trimming at the junction amounts to 0 bases on V and 3 bases on J, and the germline ends lie 15 bases apart. The CDR3, from cysteine to phenylalanine, totals 16 residues. Just the 48-base CDR3 DNA is kept, in frame starting at base 1. The investigation overall reported the following: At 3 weeks after the start of treatment, tumor-associated TCR clones in peripheral blood had expanded more in patients with durable benefit (n ≈ 20, p = 0.022). A pretreatment peripheral blood TCR clonality below the median was linked to improved progression-free and overall survival. Because of the small sample size (n of about 30) and the many exploratory analyses performed, the results are intended to be regarded as hypothesis-generating.

Concerning this clone itself: It has no known antigen specificity. No base qualities exist here, and no much larger clone lies one base off it.

The TCR comes from a man aged 55 to 70 with urothelial cancer. The chain was built from TRBV5-1 and TRBJ1-1, with an unclear D gene assignment. This specimen consisted of PBMCs, obtained around atezolizumab (anti-PD-L1) treatment. The CDR3 protein is CASSLEMGRFDTEAFF. The bases read TGCGCCAGCAGCTTGGAGATGGGCAGGTTCGACACTGAAGCTTTCTTT.